The next 27 T cell receptor beta chains were all read from a single sample in a study of naive and memory T cell subsets. Both TRBC1 and TRBC2 were covered by a beta constant-region primer of two equimolar oligonucleotides. TCRdb reprocessed the UMI-ligation and nested PCR reads with MiXCR, giving one entry per CDR3 protein. Of 100,000 or so distinct CDR3 sequences in the sample, roughly 7.3% were seen once. Sample: central memory CD4+ T cells from blood. These receptors all stem from a human donor in good health.

This clonotype was detected ten times or more. This chain uses TRBV5-4 with TRBJ2-7; possible D gene TRBD2, 6 bases. Germline V gene sequence: CDR1 SGHNT, CDR2 YYREEE (reference sequence). This CDR3 is 13 amino acids long. The V end was cut by 0 bases, the J end by 6 bases, with 10 bases between. The CDR3 coding sequence is TGTGCCAGCAGCTTGGGGGGGGTTCGCGAGCAGTACTTC. Protein product: CASSLGGVREQYF.

This clonotype occurred many times. CDR3 coding DNA: TGTGCCAGCAGCTTAACGGCCGCAAACACCGGGGAGCTGTTTTTT. It translates to CASSLTAANTGELFF. The rearrangement uses TRBV7-9 and TRBJ2-2; no clear D. Germline CDR1 and CDR2: SEHNR and FQNEAQ (reference sequence). The CDR3 runs 15 residues. Trimming shortened V by 2 bases and J by 2 bases, and 9 bases separated the two germline ends.

This clonotype has just a few counts. The chain combines TRBV27 with TRBJ2-2; 9 nucleotides match TRBD2. Germline values: CDR1 MNHEY, CDR2 SMNVEV (reference sequence). This CDR3 spans 15 amino acids. Germline trimming cut 6 bases from V and 5 bases from J; bases unmatched to any gene: 7. The CDR3 nucleotides are TGTGCCAGCAGAGCGGGGGGCGCCGGTACCGGGGAGCTGTTTTTT. Translated: CASRAGGAGTGELFF.

This clonotype was found a few times. The chain joins TRBV6-5 to TRBJ2-3, with D possibly called TRBD1 or TRBD2 (5 bases each). Germline V gene sequence: CDR1 MNHEY, CDR2 SVGAGI. Trimming pared 0 bases from V and 2 bases from J, leaving 15 bases between. This CDR3 is 17 amino acids long. The CDR3 DNA reads as TGTGCCAGCAGTTACTCGTTAACACGGGGCCTCACAGATACGCAGTATTTT. It encodes CASSYSLTRGLTDTQYF.

This clonotype was recorded at least ten times. The chain combines TRBV5-4 with TRBJ2-1; 10 bases align to TRBD2. The ends lost 3 bases at V and 0 bases at J; junction bases unmatched: 3. The CDR3 covers 16 residues. The V gene's germline CDR1 is SGHNT and CDR2 YYREEE (reference sequence). CDR3 coding DNA: TGTGCCAGCAGCTCTAGGACTAGCGGCTCCTACAATGAGCAGTTCTTC. It translates to CASSSRTSGSYNEQFF.

The chain links TRBV5-1 to TRBJ2-1; 9 bases are a match to TRBD2. V shed 4 bases, J shed 9 bases, and the junction held 11 bases outside the gene matches. CDR1 and CDR2 from the germline V gene are SGHRS and YFSETQ. CDR3 length equals 15 residues. The CDR3, as DNA: TGCGCCAGCAGCAAAGCGGGAGGCGGGGGTGGTGAGCAGTTCTTC. Translation: CASSKAGGGGGEQFF.

This clonotype has ten or more counts. The chain couples TRBV7-2 to TRBJ2-3; D possibly matches TRBD1 or TRBD2 (7 bases each). The V end lost 2 bases, the J end lost 5 bases, and 20 bases lay between the germline ends. CDR1 and CDR2 from the germline V gene are SGHTA and FQGNSA. The CDR3 contains 17 residues. In DNA form, the CDR3 reads TGTGCCAGCAGCTTAAAGGGGGCGGGAGTGGGAAGAGATACGCAGTATTTT. Translating it yields CASSLKGAGVGRDTQYF. Full variable domain (outside the CDR3, taken from reference TRBV7-2 and TRBJ2-3): GAGVSQSPSNKVTEKGKDVELRCDPISGHTALYWYRQSLGQGLEFLIYFQGNSAPDKSGLPSDRFSAERTGGSVSTLTIQRTQQEDSAVYLCASSLKGAGVGRDTQYFGPGTRLTVL.

This clonotype was picked up many times. This chain links TRBV12-3 or TRBV12-4 with TRBJ1-2; TRBD1 matches 7 bases. The trim removed 5 bases at V and 7 bases at J, leaving 7 bases unmatched. The CDR3 covers 13 residues. CDR3 coding DNA: TGTGCCAGCAGTCGCGGACAGGCGGCTGGCTACACCTTC. Its translation is CASSRGQAAGYTF.

This clonotype was seen only a few times. The rearrangement joins TRBV12-3 or TRBV12-4 to TRBJ1-1; 7 bases are shared with TRBD1. The CDR3 loop spans 17 amino acids. The junction had 13 bases not matched to a gene; V was cut back by 6 bases and J by 0 bases. CDR3 sequence (DNA): TGTGCCAGCAGCACGACAGGGTCTGGCGTCATGAACACTGAAGCTTTCTTT. It yields the protein CASSTTGSGVMNTEAFF.

This clonotype was seen many times. This chain joins TRBV15 and TRBJ2-1, with 7 positions matching TRBD2. Per the germline V gene, CDR1 is LNHNV and CDR2 is YYDKDF (reference sequence). The CDR3 sequence is 15 residues long. V lost 1 base to trimming and J lost 5 bases; unmatched junction nucleotides: 5. The CDR3 coding sequence is TGTGCCACCAGCAGAGGAAGCGGGAAAGACAATGAGCAGTTCTTC. Its translation: CATSRGSGKDNEQFF.

This clonotype was counted ten times or more. This CDR3 fails to terminate in the conserved phenylalanine or tryptophan, so it likely reflects a read error. No DNA is shown, since the ends of the CDR3 on it are uncertain; the CDR3 is the one TCRdb lists. V gene TRBV12-3 or TRBV12-4 combines with J gene TRBJ2-7. The CDR3 spans 11 amino acids, including both terminal residues. The chain's CDR3 is CASSLAGRIQL.

This clonotype has only a few counts. This chain links TRBV20-1 with TRBJ1-1; tentatively, D is TRBD1 (6 bases). Germline CDR1 and CDR2: DFQATT and SNEGSKA (reference sequence). The CDR3 runs to 12 residues. The CDR3 coding sequence is TGCAGAGCACAGGGATGGTACGCTGAAGCTTTCTTT. As protein: CRAQGWYAEAFF.

This clonotype appeared a few times. V and J are TRBV2 and TRBJ1-2, with D tentatively TRBD1 (6 bases). Trimming stripped 7 bases from V and 5 bases from J, with 14 bases between. CDR1 SNHLY and CDR2 FYNNEI come from the germline V gene. This CDR3 spans 13 amino acids. In DNA, the CDR3 is TGTGCCAGCACCCTAGACAGGATTTATGGCTACACCTTC. Translating it yields CASTLDRIYGYTF. The variable domain in full, completed from reference TRBV2 and TRBJ1-2, reads EPEVTQTPSHQVTQMGQEVILRCVPISNHLYFYWYRQILGQKVEFLVSFYNNEISEKSEIFDDQFSVERPDGSNFTLKIRSTKLEDSAMYFCASTLDRIYGYTFGSGTRLTVV.

The chain recombines TRBV20-1 with TRBJ1-5; D not certain. The CDR3 sequence is 14 residues long. In germline, CDR1 is DFQATT, CDR2 SNEGSKA (reference sequence). V was pared by 0 bases and J by 9 bases, with 15 bases between. CDR3 sequence reads: CSARDLFPYRPQHF. CDR3 nucleotide sequence: TGCAGTGCTAGAGATCTCTTTCCTTACCGGCCCCAGCATTTT.

This clonotype appeared a few times. The V and J genes are TRBV3-1 and TRBJ2-3; D is unclear. This CDR3 has 12 amino acids. Trimming removed 4 bases from V and 8 bases from J, with 10 bases in between. Germline V gene data show CDR1 as LGHDT and CDR2 as YNNKEL (reference sequence). The CDR3 sequence: CASSLKLGTQYF. CDR3 sequence (DNA): TGTGCCAGCAGCCTGAAACTTGGTACGCAGTATTTT.

This clonotype was seen many times. V and J are TRBV6-5 and TRBJ1-2; tentatively, D is TRBD1 (6 bases). CDR3 size: 14 residues. V gave up 6 bases and J gave up 10 bases, with 21 bases separating them. The germline V gene encodes CDR1 MNHEY and CDR2 SVGAGI. CDR3 DNA: TGTGCCAGCAGAGAAGGCACCGGGACACTTCCCTACACCTTC. Translating it yields CASREGTGTLPYTF.

Written as DNA, the CDR3 is TGTGCCAGCAGCCCCCGGGTGGCTAGCGCTCGCTCCTACAATGAGCAGTTCTTC. This encodes CASSPRVASARSYNEQFF. The V call is TRBV9, the J call TRBJ2-1, with D perhaps matching TRBD2 (6 bases). V gave up 4 bases and J gave up 0 bases, with 20 bases separating them. Germline CDR1 and CDR2: SGDLS and YYNGEE. This CDR3 is built from 18 residues.

In the case of this clonotype: Since a much larger clone is just one base distant, this may be a read error. The rearrangement joins TRBV20-1 to TRBJ2-7; TRBD1 agrees at 8 bases. The length of the CDR3 is 16 residues. Germline loops: CDR1 DFQATT, CDR2 SNEGSKA (reference sequence). V was clipped by 3 bases and J by 4 bases; unmatched bases: 14. The CDR3 reads CSASGFTQGVSYEQYF. The CDR3 DNA reads TGCAGTGCTAGCGGCTTCACACAGGGGGTTTCTTACGAGCAGTACTTC.

This rearrangement joins TRBV24-1 to TRBJ2-1; D may be TRBD1 (5 bases). The CDR3 has 14 residues. Germline V gives CDR1 KGHDR, CDR2 SFDVKD. Trimming removed 5 bases at V and 2 bases at J, with 9 bases between. CDR3 bases: TGTGCCACCAGTGGGTTAGGGGCCTACAATGAGCAGTTCTTC. Residues: CATSGLGAYNEQFF.

The table lists this clonotype with many counts. V gene TRBV7-6 combines with J gene TRBJ1-1; a weak D match, TRBD1 (6 bases). The CDR3 consists of 13 residues. The V gene's germline CDR1 is SGHVS and CDR2 FNYEAQ. V gave up 5 bases and J gave up 3 bases, with 10 bases separating them. For the CDR3, the DNA is TGTGCCAGCAGCAGACAGGAAGACACTGAAGCTTTCTTT. Amino acid sequence: CASSRQEDTEAFF.

V usage is TRBV7-2 and J usage is TRBJ1-1; no clear D. V was cut by 5 bases and J by 3 bases, with 10 bases left in between. From germline, CDR1 is SGHTA and CDR2 FQGNSA. This CDR3 comprises 13 residues. The CDR3 loop is CASSTSRYTEAFF. Written as DNA, the CDR3 is TGTGCCAGCAGCACCAGTAGGTACACTGAAGCTTTCTTT.

This clonotype was seen only a few times. The chain joins TRBV12-3 or TRBV12-4 to TRBJ2-3, with D perhaps TRBD2 (6 bases). Trimming pared 3 bases from V and 5 bases from J, leaving 21 bases between. The CDR3 has 17 amino acids. The CDR3 loop is CASSFIGSDAGGDTQYF. The CDR3, as DNA: TGTGCCAGCAGTTTTATCGGCTCGGATGCCGGGGGAGATACGCAGTATTTT.

This clonotype was counted many times. This sequence joins TRBV12-3 or TRBV12-4 and TRBJ2-4; D is perhaps TRBD2 (6 bases). V was shortened by 5 bases and J by 5 bases, with 16 bases between the two germline ends. The CDR3 loop spans 15 amino acids. CDR3 in DNA: TGTGCCAGCAGTCTATCCGGGGAGCGGGAAAACATTCAGTACTTC. Translating gives CASSLSGERENIQYF.

This clonotype was recorded at least ten times. This chain connects TRBV28 to TRBJ2-7, with D unresolved. The CDR3 consists of 12 residues. Trimming removed 10 bases at V and 3 bases at J, with 13 bases between. From germline, CDR1 is MDHEN and CDR2 SYDVKM. The CDR3: CATTNLNYEQYF. CDR3 nucleotide sequence: TGTGCCACCACAAACCTAAACTACGAGCAGTACTTC.

The table lists this clonotype with many counts. The genes are TRBV28 and TRBJ1-3; D is undetermined. The CDR3 totals 14 residues. Per germline, CDR1 MDHEN and CDR2 SYDVKM. Deletions cut 3 bases from V and 0 bases from J, with 6 bases between. This CDR3 reads CASSFWASGNTIYF. In DNA, the CDR3 is TGTGCCAGCAGTTTCTGGGCCTCTGGAAACACCATATATTTT.

This clonotype was seen repeatedly, ten times or more. The rearrangement uses TRBV30 and TRBJ1-1, with D uncertain. The length of the CDR3 is 12 residues. The V gene lost 3 bases and the J gene lost 7 bases, with 12 bases spanning the gap. Germline V CDR1 and CDR2: GTSNPN, SVGIG (reference sequence). The CDR3 nucleotides are TGTGCCTGGAGCCTCAGTAGGGTTGAAGCTTTCTTT. Residues: CAWSLSRVEAFF.

This clonotype came up many times. The J gene is TRBJ2-1, the V gene TRBV20-1, with D unclear. The V end was cut by 4 bases, the J end by 4 bases, with 11 bases between. This CDR3 has 13 amino acids. Germline V CDR1 and CDR2: DFQATT, SNEGSKA (reference sequence). Here the CDR3 DNA reads TGCAGTGCTACCAGGACCTCGTACAATGAGCAGTTCTTC. It translates to CSATRTSYNEQFF.